The sequence of this T cell receptor (beta chain) was determined in a study of graft-versus-host responses after intestinal transplantation. Study-level information: Recipients across the board were started on anti-thymocyte globulin induction, then kept on tacrolimus and steroids for around 3 years. Findings and caveats of the study: Peak GvH clone levels in circulation were associated with early post-transplant HvG declines.

Produced via immunoSEQ multiplex PCR; TCRdb's table is partial and in-frame only. The repertoire holds over 3,000 clones, with around 43% as singletons. The CDR3 has 18 amino acids. Germline CDR1 reads SNHLY; CDR2 reads FYNNEI. The J segment lost 5 bases and the V segment lost 6 bases, leaving 15 bases of the junction unmatched. Plates contained approximately 200,000 CFSE-labeled responder cells and approximately 200,000 irradiated, violet-dye-labeled stimulator cells. The count of this clone is one. Source: alloreactive CD8+ T cells from a mixed lymphocyte reaction culture, taken before transplantation. Subset in this sample: CFSE-low proliferating T cells sorted from approximately six-day pre-transplant mixed lymphocyte reaction (GvH or HvG direction). The sequence came from a human patient who was an organ donor for intestinal transplantation. The V and J genes are TRBV2 and TRBJ2-1; TRBD2 agrees at 11 bases. This chain's CDR3 is CASSPVTSGSFGHNEQFF. Here the CDR3 DNA reads TGTGCCAGCAGCCCAGTCACTAGCGGGAGCTTCGGCCACAATGAGCAGTTCTTC.